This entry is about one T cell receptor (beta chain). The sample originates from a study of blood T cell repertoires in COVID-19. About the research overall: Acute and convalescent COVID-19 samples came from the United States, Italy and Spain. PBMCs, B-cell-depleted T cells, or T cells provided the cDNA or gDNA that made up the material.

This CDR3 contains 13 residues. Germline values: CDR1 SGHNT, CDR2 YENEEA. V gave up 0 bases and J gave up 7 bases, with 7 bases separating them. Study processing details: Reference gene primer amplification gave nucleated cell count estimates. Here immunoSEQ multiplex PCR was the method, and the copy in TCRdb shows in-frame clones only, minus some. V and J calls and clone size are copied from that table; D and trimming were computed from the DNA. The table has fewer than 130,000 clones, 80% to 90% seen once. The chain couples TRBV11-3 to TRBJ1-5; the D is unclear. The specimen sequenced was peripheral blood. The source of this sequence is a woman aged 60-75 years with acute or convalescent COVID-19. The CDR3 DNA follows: TGTGCCAGCAGCTTAGATCCCGGGCAGCCCCAGCATTTT. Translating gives CASSLDPGQPQHF.